These 12 T cell receptor beta chains were sequenced from one sample in a study of human T cells and chemical hapten exposure. Regarding time point: pre-sensitization, week 0. Treatment reported: therapeutic diphenylcyclopropenone sensitization with weekly scalp DPC. TCRdb passed the RACE reads through MiXCR, listing each CDR3 protein once. The sample records 150,000 to 200,000 distinct CDR3 sequences, approximately 31% being singletons. Specimen: whole blood, collected in connection with sensitization to the hapten diphenylcyclopropenone (DPC). The receptors originated from a woman younger than 45 with alopecia areata. Some clones in this sample may be carry-over from other donors' samples.

The chain is built from TRBV6-1 and TRBJ2-2; D is unclear. Trimming stripped 1 base from V and 1 base from J, with 7 bases between. CDR1 MNHNS and CDR2 SASEGT come from the germline V gene. The CDR3 contains 15 residues. The CDR3 region has the DNA TGTGCCAGCAGTGAAGGGATGTGGAACACCGGGGAGCTGTTTTTT. Its protein product is CASSEGMWNTGELFF.

This clonotype was observed a handful of times. V usage is TRBV5-6 and J usage is TRBJ2-7, with 8 nucleotides matching TRBD1. The CDR3 loop spans 14 amino acids. V was clipped by 5 bases and J by 4 bases; unmatched bases: 8. CDR1 and CDR2 (germline): SGHDT, YYEEEE. The CDR3 DNA reads as TGTGCCAGCAGGATGACAGGGGAAAAGTACGAGCAGTACTTC. Its protein product is CASRMTGEKYEQYF.

In its sample, this clonotype was seen a few times. The chain links TRBV27 to TRBJ2-3; 10 bases are shared with TRBD2. From germline, CDR1 is MNHEY and CDR2 SMNVEV (reference sequence). Losses at the gene ends were 3 bases for V and 5 bases for J; bases not matched to a gene: 8. The CDR3 is 16 residues long. The CDR3 region is CASSFLSAGGKDTQYF. The CDR3 coding sequence is TGTGCCAGCAGTTTTCTGTCAGCGGGGGGGAAAGATACGCAGTATTTT.

This rearrangement joins TRBV20-1 to TRBJ2-2; TRBD2 is a possible D gene (6 bases). V lost 1 base, J lost 4 bases, and 16 bases lay in between. The CDR3 is made up of 16 amino acids. Germline assignment: CDR1 DFQATT and CDR2 SNEGSKA (reference sequence). DNA for the CDR3: TGCAGTGCTAGAGGACTTCGGTCTAGCGCCACCGGGGAGCTGTTTTTT. Protein sequence: CSARGLRSSATGELFF.

This chain links TRBV27 with TRBJ2-6; 8 bases align to TRBD1. The trim removed 5 bases at V and 2 bases at J, leaving 2 bases unmatched. Germline CDR1 and CDR2: MNHEY and SMNVEV (reference sequence). There are 15 residues in the CDR3. This chain's CDR3 is CASSQGAAGANVLTF. The CDR3 bases are TGTGCCAGCAGTCAGGGGGCTGCTGGGGCCAACGTCCTGACTTTC.

This clonotype was detected once. The CDR3 spells CASSLEWGSYNEQFF. CDR3 DNA sequence: TGCGCCAGCAGCTTGGAATGGGGGTCCTACAATGAGCAGTTCTTC. The rearrangement uses TRBV5-1 and TRBJ2-1; possibly TRBD1 or TRBD2 for D (5 bases each). The V gene lost 0 bases and the J gene lost 1 base, with 8 bases spanning the gap. CDR3 length: 15 residues. Germline CDR1 and CDR2: SGHRS and YFSETQ.

The V call is TRBV7-2, the J call TRBJ2-7; tentatively, D is TRBD2 (5 bases). The CDR3 spans 14 residues. V shed 5 bases and J shed 6 bases, with 17 bases lying between them. The germline V gene encodes CDR1 SGHTA and CDR2 FQGNSA. As DNA, the CDR3 is TGTGCCAGCAGCCGCCGGGATGCCCCCCTCGAGCAGTACTTC. Residues: CASSRRDAPLEQYF. Complete variable domain (other parts from reference TRBV7-2 and TRBJ2-7): GAGVSQSPSNKVTEKGKDVELRCDPISGHTALYWYRQSLGQGLEFLIYFQGNSAPDKSGLPSDRFSAERTGGSVSTLTIQRTQQEDSAVYLCASSRRDAPLEQYFGPGTRLTVT.

This chain joins TRBV28 and TRBJ2-2; D uncertain. CDR3 length: 11 amino acids. Germline CDR1 reads MDHEN; CDR2 reads SYDVKM. Trimming removed 6 bases from V and 4 bases from J, with 3 bases in between. CDR3 region: CASRITGELFF. The CDR3 bases are TGTGCCAGCAGAATCACCGGGGAGCTGTTTTTT.

The chain recombines TRBV4-3 with TRBJ2-2; D call uncertain. The germline gives CDR1 LGHNA, CDR2 YSLEER. Trimming cost V 0 bases and J 2 bases, with 4 bases left between them. The CDR3 contains 14 residues. CDR3 amino acids: CASSQDRNTGELFF. The CDR3 coding sequence is TGCGCCAGCAGCCAAGATCGAAACACCGGGGAGCTGTTTTTT.

This clonotype was seen repeatedly, ten times or more. This chain uses TRBV28 with TRBJ1-6, with 7 positions matching TRBD1. The V gene's germline CDR1 is MDHEN and CDR2 SYDVKM. The CDR3 length is 14 residues. V lost 7 bases to trimming and J lost 7 bases; unmatched junction nucleotides: 7. Here the CDR3 reads CASTPGGPNSPLHF. CDR3 DNA: TGTGCCAGCACCCCAGGGGGTCCCAATTCACCCCTCCACTTT.

This clonotype was counted a single time. The genes are TRBV2 and TRBJ2-2; D gene unclear. V lost 2 bases and J lost 1, with 20 bases in between. In germline, CDR1 is SNHLY, CDR2 FYNNEI. The CDR3 has 19 residues. CDR3 sequence reads: CASSEIFGSRGLNTGELFF. The CDR3 DNA reads as TGTGCCAGCAGTGAAATCTTTGGGTCCCGAGGCCTGAACACCGGGGAGCTGTTTTTT. The variable domain in full, completed from reference TRBV2 and TRBJ2-2, reads EPEVTQTPSHQVTQMGQEVILRCVPISNHLYFYWYRQILGQKVEFLVSFYNNEISEKSEIFDDQFSVERPDGSNFTLKIRSTKLEDSAMYFCASSEIFGSRGLNTGELFFGEGSRLTVL.

This clonotype appeared a few times. The chain links TRBV11-2 to TRBJ2-7; TRBD1 aligns across 11 bases. Germline loops: CDR1 SGHAT, CDR2 FQNNGV. The V gene end was trimmed by 5 bases and the J gene end by 5 bases; junction bases not matched to a gene: 11. The CDR3 loop spans 16 amino acids. The CDR3 coding sequence is TGTGCCAGCAGCCCCACCGGAGGACAGGGGGCTCACGAGCAGTACTTC. It translates to CASSPTGGQGAHEQYF.